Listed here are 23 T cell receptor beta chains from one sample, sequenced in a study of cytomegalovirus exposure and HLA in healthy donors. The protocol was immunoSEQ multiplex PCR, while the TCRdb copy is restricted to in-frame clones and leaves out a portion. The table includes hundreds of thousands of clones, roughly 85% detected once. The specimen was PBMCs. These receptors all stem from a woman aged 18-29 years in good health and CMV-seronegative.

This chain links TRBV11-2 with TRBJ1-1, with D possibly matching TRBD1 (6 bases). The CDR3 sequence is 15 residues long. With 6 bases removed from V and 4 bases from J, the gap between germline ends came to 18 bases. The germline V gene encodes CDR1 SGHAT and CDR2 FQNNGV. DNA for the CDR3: TGTGCCAGCAGGGAGACCGGACAGCGACTCACTGAAGCTTTCTTT. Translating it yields CASRETGQRLTEAFF.

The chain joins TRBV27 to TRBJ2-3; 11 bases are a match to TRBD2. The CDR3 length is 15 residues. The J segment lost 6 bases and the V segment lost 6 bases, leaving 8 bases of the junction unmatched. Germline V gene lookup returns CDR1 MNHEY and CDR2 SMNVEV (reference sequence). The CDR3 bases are TGTGCCAGCAGATTCATAGCGGGAGGGCCGGATACGCAGTATTTT. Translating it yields CASRFIAGGPDTQYF.

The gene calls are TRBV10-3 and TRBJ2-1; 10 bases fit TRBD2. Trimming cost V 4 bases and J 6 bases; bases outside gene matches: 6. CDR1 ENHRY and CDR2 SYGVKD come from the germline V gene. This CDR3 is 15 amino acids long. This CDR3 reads CAISGGTSAINEQFF. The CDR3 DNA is TGTGCCATCAGTGGAGGGACTAGCGCGATCAATGAGCAGTTCTTC.

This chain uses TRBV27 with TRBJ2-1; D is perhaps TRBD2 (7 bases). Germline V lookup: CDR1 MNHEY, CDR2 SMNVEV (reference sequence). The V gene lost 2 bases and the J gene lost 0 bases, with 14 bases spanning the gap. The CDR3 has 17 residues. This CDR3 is CASSLKGGGSSYNEQFF. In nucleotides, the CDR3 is TGTGCCAGCAGTTTAAAGGGGGGGGGTTCCTCCTACAATGAGCAGTTCTTC.

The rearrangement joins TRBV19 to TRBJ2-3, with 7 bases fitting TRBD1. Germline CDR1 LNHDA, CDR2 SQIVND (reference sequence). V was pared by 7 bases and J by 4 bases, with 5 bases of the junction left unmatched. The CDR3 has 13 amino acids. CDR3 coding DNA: TGTGCCAGTAACAGGGGCTCACCAGATACGCAGTATTTT. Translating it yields CASNRGSPDTQYF. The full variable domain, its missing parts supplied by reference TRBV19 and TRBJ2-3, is DGGITQSPKYLFRKEGQNVTLSCEQNLNHDAMYWYRQDPGQGLRLIYYSQIVNDFQKGDIAEGYSVSREKKESFPLTVTSAQKNPTAFYLCASNRGSPDTQYFGPGTRLTVL.

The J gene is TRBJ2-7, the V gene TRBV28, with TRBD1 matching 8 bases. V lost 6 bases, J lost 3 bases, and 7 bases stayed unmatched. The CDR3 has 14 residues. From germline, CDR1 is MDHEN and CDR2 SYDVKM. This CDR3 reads CASSSSGQVYEQYF. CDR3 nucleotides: TGTGCCAGCAGCTCCTCGGGACAGGTCTACGAGCAGTACTTC.

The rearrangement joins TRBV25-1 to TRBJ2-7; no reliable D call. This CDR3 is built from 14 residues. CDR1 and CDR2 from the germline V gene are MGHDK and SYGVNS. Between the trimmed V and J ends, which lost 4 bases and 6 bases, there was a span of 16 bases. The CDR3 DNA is TGTGCCAGCAGTGTAGGCGGCGGTCGTCTCGAGCAGTACTTC. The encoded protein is CASSVGGGRLEQYF.

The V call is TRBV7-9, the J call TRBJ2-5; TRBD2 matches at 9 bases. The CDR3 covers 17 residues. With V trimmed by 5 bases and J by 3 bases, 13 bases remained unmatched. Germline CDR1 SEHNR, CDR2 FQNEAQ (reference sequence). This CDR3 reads CASSPLIAGEREETQYF. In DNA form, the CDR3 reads TGTGCCAGCAGCCCCCTTATAGCGGGAGAAAGGGAAGAGACCCAGTACTTC.

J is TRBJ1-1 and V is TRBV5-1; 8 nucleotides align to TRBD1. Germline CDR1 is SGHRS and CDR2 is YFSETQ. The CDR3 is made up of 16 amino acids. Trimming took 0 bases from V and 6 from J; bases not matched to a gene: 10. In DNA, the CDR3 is TGCGCCAGCAGCTTGGTCCCCGGGACAGGCGGATCTGAAGCTTTCTTT. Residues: CASSLVPGTGGSEAFF.

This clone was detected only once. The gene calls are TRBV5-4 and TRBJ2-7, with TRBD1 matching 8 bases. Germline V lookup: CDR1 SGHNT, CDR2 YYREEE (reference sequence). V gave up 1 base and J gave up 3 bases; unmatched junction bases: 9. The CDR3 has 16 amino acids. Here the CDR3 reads CASSLRGWTGIYEQYF. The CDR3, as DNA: TGTGCCAGCAGCTTGAGGGGGTGGACAGGGATCTACGAGCAGTACTTC.

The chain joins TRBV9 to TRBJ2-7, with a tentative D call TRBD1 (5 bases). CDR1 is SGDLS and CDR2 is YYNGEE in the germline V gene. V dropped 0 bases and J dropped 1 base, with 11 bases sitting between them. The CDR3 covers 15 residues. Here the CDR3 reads CASSVGGRGSYEQYF. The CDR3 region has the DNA TGTGCCAGCAGCGTAGGAGGTAGGGGTTCCTACGAGCAGTACTTC.

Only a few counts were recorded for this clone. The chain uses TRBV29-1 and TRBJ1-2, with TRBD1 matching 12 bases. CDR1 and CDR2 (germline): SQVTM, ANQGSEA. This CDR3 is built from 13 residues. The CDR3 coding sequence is TGCAGTGATGGGGACAGGGGGCTTGATGGCTACACCTTC. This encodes CSDGDRGLDGYTF.

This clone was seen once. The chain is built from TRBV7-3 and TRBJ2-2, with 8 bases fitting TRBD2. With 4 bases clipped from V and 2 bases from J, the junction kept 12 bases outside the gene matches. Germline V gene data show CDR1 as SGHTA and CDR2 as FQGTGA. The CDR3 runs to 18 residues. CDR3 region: CASSSRPTSGQNTGELFF. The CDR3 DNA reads TGTGCCAGCAGCTCCCGCCCCACTAGCGGCCAAAACACCGGGGAGCTGTTTTTT. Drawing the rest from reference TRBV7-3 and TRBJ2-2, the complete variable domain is GAGVSQTPSNKVTEKGKYVELRCDPISGHTALYWYRQSLGQGPEFLIYFQGTGAADDSGLPNDRFFAVRPEGSVSTLKIQRTERGDSAVYLCASSSRPTSGQNTGELFFGEGSRLTVL.

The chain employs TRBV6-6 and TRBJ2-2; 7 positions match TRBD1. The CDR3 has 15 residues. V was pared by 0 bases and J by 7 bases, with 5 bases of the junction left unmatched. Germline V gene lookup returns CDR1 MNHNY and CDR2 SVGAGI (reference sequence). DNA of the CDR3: TGTGCCAGCAGTTACTCGAGACAGGGCAACGGGGAGCTGTTTTTT. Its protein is CASSYSRQGNGELFF.

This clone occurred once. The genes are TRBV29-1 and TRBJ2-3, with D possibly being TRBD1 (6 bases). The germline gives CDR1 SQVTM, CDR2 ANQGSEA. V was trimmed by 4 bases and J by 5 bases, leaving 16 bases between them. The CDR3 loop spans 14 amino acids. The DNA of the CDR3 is TGCAGCGTTGTGGGCAGGGGACAACAAGATACGCAGTATTTT. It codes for CSVVGRGQQDTQYF.

CDR3 protein: CASSPAGTGGNQPQHF. CDR3 coding DNA: TGCGCCAGCAGCCCAGCCGGGACAGGGGGTAATCAGCCCCAGCATTTT. V gene TRBV10-2 combines with J gene TRBJ1-5, with 11 bases aligning to TRBD1. Germline V lookup: CDR1 WSHSY, CDR2 SAAADI. There are 16 residues in the CDR3. V shed 6 bases, J shed 4 bases, and the junction held 8 bases outside the gene matches.

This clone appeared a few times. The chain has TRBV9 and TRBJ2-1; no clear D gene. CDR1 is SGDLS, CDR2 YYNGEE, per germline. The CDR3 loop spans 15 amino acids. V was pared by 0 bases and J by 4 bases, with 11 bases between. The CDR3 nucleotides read TGTGCCAGCAGCGTAGCCCCCAGCGCATACAATGAGCAGTTCTTC. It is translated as CASSVAPSAYNEQFF.

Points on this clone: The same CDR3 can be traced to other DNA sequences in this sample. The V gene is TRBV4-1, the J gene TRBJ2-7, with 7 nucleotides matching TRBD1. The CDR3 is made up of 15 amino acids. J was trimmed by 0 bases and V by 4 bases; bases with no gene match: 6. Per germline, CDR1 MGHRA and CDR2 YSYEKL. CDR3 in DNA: TGCGCCAGCAGCCCACGACAGGGAAGCTCCTACGAGCAGTACTTC. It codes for CASSPRQGSSYEQYF.

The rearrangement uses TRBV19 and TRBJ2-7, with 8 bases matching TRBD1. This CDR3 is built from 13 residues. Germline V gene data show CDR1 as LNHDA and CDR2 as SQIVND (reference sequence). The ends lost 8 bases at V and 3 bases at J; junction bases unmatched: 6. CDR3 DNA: TGTGCCAGTGCCCCAGGGGGCGGCTACGAGCAGTACTTC. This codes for CASAPGGGYEQYF.

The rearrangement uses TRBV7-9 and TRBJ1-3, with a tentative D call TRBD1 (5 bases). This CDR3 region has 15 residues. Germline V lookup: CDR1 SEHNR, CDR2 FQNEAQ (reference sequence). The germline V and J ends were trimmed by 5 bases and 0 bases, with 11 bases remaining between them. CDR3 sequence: CASSGPTDSGNTIYF. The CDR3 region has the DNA TGTGCCAGCAGCGGACCGACAGACTCTGGAAACACCATATATTTT.

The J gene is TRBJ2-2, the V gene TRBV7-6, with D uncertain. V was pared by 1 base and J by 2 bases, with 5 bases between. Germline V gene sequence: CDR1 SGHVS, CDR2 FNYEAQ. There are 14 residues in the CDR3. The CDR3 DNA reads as TGTGCCAGCAGCTTAGTCAGTAACACCGGGGAGCTGTTTTTT. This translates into CASSLVSNTGELFF.

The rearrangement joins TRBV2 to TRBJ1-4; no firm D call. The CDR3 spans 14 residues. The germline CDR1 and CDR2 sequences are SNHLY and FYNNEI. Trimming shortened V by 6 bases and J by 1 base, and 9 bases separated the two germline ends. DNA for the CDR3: TGTGCCAGCAGATCGGAGGGAACTAATGAAAAACTGTTTTTT. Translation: CASRSEGTNEKLFF.

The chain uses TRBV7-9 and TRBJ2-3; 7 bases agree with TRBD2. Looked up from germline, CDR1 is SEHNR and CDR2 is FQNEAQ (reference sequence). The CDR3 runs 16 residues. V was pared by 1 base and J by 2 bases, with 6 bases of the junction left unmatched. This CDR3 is CASSLEGRDYTDTQYF. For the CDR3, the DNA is TGTGCCAGCAGCTTAGAGGGGAGGGATTACACAGATACGCAGTATTTT.